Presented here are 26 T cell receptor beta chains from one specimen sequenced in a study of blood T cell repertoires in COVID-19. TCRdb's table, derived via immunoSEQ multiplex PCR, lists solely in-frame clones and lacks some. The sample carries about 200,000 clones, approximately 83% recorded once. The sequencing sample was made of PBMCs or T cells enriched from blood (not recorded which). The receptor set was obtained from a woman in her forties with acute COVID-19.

DNA for the CDR3: TGTGCCAGCAGCTTCGGGAGTCCCACTGAAGCTTTCTTT. It translates to CASSFGSPTEAFF. V usage is TRBV11-2 and J usage is TRBJ1-1; no clear D. The CDR3 runs to 13 residues. V was clipped by 3 bases and J by 4 bases, with 9 bases between them. Germline loops: CDR1 SGHAT, CDR2 FQNNGV.

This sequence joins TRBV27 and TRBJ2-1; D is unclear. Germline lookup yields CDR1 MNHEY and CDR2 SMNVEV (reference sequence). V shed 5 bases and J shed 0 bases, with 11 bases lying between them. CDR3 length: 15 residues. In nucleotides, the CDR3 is TGTGCCAGCAGTGCTTCCATCAGCTCCTACAATGAGCAGTTCTTC. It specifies CASSASISSYNEQFF.

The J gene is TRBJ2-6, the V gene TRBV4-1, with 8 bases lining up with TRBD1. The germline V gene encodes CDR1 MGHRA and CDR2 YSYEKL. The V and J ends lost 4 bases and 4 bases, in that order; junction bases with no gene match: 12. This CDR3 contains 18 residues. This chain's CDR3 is CASSPQRTGYPGANVLTF. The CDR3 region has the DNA TGCGCCAGCAGCCCCCAGAGGACAGGGTATCCGGGGGCCAACGTCCTGACTTTC.

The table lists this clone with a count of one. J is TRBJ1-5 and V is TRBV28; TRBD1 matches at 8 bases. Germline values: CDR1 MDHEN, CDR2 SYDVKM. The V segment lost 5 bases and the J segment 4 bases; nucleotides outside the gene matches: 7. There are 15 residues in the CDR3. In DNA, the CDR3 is TGTGCCAGCAGTGGCCATGGGACAGGAAATCAGCCCCAGCATTTT. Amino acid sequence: CASSGHGTGNQPQHF.

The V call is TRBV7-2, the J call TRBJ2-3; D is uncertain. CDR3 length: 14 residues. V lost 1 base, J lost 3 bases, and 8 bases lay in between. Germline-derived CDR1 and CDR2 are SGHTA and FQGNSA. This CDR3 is CASSLGTPTDTQYF. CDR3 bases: TGTGCCAGCAGCTTAGGAACACCGACAGATACGCAGTATTTT.

This chain's CDR3 is CASSLNRGGYTF. CDR3 bases: TGTGCCAGCAGTTTGAACAGGGGTGGCTACACCTTC. V is TRBV28 and J is TRBJ1-2, with TRBD1 identical over 7 bases. V was clipped by 3 bases and J by 7 bases; unmatched bases: 2. Germline CDR1 reads MDHEN; CDR2 reads SYDVKM. This CDR3 comprises 12 residues.

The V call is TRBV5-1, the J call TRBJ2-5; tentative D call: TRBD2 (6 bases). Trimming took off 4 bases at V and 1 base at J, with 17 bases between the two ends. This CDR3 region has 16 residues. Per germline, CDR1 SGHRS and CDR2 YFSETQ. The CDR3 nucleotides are TGCGCCAGCAGCCCACAGACGGGACTTACCCAAGAGACCCAGTACTTC. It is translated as CASSPQTGLTQETQYF.

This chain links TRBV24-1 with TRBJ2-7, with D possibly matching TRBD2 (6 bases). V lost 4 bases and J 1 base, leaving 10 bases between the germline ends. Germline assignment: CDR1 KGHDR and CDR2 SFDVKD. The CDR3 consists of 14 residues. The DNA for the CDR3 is TGTGCCACCAGTGACCCGGGACTGTCCTACGAGCAGTACTTC. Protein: CATSDPGLSYEQYF.

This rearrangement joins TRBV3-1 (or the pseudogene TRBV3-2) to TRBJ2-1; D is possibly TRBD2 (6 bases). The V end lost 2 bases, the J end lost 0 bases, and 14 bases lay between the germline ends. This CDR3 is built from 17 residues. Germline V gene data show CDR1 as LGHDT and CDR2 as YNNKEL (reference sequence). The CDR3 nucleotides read TGTGCCAGCAGCCAATGGGGCGGGACGAGCTCCTACAATGAGCAGTTCTTC. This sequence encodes CASSQWGGTSSYNEQFF.

This chain's CDR3 is CASSTDREQYF. The DNA of the CDR3 is TGTGCCAGCAGCACGGACAGGGAGCAGTACTTC. The gene calls are TRBV5-6 and TRBJ2-7; TRBD1 aligns across 7 bases. The CDR3 totals 11 residues. Germline values: CDR1 SGHDT, CDR2 YYEEEE. After removal of 4 bases from V and 7 bases from J, the junction contained 2 bases not matched to a gene. Complete variable domain (other parts from reference TRBV5-6 and TRBJ2-7): DAGVTQSPTHLIKTRGQQVTLRCSPKSGHDTVSWYQQALGQGPQFIFQYYEEEERQRGNFPDRFSGHQFPNYSSELNVNALLLGDSALYLCASSTDREQYFGPGTRLTVT.

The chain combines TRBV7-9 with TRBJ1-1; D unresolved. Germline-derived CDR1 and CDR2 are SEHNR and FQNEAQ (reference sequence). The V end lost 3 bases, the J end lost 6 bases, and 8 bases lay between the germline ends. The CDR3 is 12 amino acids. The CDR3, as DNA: TGTGCCAGCAGCTTTGGGCCCTCTGAAGCTTTCTTT. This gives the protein CASSFGPSEAFF.

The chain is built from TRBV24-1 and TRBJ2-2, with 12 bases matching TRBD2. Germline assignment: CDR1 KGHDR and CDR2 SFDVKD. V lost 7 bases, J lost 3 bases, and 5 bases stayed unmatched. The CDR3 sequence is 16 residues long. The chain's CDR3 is CATSVTSGSDTGELFF. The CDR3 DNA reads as TGTGCCACCAGCGTGACTAGCGGGAGTGACACCGGGGAGCTGTTTTTT.

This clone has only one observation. The CDR3 loop is CASSHTPFGGARNEQFF. CDR3 nucleotides: TGCGCCAGCAGCCATACACCGTTTGGGGGGGCGCGAAATGAGCAGTTCTTC. The chain recombines TRBV5-1 with TRBJ2-1, with D tentatively TRBD2 (7 bases). The germline gives CDR1 SGHRS, CDR2 YFSETQ. The CDR3 extends over 17 amino acids. V lost 4 bases to trimming and J lost 7 bases, with 24 bases between them.

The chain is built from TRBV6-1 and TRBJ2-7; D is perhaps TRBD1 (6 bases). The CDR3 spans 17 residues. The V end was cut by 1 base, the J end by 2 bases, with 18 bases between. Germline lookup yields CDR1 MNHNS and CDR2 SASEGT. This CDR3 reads CASSEDTPRRDTYEQYF. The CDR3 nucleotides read TGTGCCAGCAGTGAAGACACCCCACGCAGGGACACCTACGAGCAGTACTTC.

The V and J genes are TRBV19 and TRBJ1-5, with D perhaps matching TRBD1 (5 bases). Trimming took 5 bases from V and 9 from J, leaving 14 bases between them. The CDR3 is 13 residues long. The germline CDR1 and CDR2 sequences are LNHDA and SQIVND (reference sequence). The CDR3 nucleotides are TGTGCCAGTAGTCGGGCCTCGCAGGGGCCCCAGCATTTT. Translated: CASSRASQGPQHF.

The CDR3 sequence is CAWSVGDFTTQYF. CDR3 nucleotide sequence: TGTGCCTGGAGCGTCGGGGATTTTACTACGCAGTATTTT. The V and J genes are TRBV30 and TRBJ2-3; TRBD2 is a possible D gene (5 bases). This CDR3 region has 13 residues. The ends were cut back, 3 bases at V and 8 bases at J, with 15 bases in the middle. Germline V lookup: CDR1 GTSNPN, CDR2 SVGIG (reference sequence).

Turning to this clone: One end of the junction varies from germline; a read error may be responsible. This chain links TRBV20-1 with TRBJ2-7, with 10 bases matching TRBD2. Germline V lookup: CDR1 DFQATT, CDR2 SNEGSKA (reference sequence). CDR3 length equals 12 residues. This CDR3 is CSASSSGSPRSF. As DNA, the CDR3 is TGCAGTGCTAGTTCTAGCGGGAGCCCCAGGAGCTTC.

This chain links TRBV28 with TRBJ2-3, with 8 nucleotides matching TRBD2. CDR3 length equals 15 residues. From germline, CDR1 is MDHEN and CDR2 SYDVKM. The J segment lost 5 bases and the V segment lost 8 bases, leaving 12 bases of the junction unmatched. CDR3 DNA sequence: TGTGCCAGCGAGAGCACCGGGACTAGGGGAGATACGCAGTATTTT. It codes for CASESTGTRGDTQYF.

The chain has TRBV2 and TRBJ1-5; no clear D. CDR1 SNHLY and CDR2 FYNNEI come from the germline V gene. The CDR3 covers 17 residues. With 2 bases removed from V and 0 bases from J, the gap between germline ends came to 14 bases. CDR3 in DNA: TGTGCCAGCAGTGAACGCAGGACTCCCTTTAGCAATCAGCCCCAGCATTTT. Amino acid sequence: CASSERRTPFSNQPQHF.

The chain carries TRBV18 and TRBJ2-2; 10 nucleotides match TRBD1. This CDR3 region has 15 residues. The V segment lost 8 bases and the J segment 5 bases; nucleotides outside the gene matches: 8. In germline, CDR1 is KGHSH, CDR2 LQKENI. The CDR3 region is CASATGGLGTGELFF. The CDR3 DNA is TGTGCCAGCGCGACAGGGGGCCTGGGAACCGGGGAGCTGTTTTTT.

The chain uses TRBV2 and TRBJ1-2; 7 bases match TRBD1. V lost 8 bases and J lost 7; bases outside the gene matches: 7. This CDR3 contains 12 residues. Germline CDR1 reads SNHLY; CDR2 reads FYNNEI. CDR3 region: CASGTDFLGYTF. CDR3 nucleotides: TGTGCCAGCGGGACAGACTTCCTTGGCTACACCTTC.

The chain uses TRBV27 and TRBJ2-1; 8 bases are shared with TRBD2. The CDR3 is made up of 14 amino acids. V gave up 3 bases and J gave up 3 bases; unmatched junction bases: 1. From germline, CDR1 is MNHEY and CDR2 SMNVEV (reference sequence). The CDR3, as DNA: TGTGCCAGCAGTTTTAGCGGGGACTACAATGAGCAGTTCTTC. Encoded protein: CASSFSGDYNEQFF.

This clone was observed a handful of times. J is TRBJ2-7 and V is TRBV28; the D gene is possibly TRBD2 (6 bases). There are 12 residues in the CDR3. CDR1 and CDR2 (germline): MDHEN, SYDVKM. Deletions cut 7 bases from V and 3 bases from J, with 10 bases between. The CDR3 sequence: CASTAGFYEQYF. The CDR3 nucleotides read TGTGCCAGCACGGCGGGATTCTACGAGCAGTACTTC. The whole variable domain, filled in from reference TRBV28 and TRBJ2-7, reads DVKVTQSSRYLVKRTGEKVFLECVQDMDHENMFWYRQDPGLGLRLIYFSYDVKMKEKGDIPEGYSVSREKKERFSLILESASTNQTSMYLCASTAGFYEQYFGPGTRLTVT.

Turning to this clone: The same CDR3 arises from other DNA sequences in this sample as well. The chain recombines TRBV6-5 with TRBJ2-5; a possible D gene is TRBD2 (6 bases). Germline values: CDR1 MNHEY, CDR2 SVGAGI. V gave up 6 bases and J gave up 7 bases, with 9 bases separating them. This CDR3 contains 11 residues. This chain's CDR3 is CASSHGGTQYF. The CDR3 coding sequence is TGTGCCAGCAGCCACGGGGGGACCCAGTACTTC.

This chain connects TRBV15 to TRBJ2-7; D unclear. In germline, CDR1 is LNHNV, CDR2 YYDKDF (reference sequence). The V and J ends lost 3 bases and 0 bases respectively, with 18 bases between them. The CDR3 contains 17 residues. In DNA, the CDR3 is TGTGCCACCAGCAGCCGTAAAGGAGTACTAAGCTCCTACGAGCAGTACTTC. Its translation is CATSSRKGVLSSYEQYF.

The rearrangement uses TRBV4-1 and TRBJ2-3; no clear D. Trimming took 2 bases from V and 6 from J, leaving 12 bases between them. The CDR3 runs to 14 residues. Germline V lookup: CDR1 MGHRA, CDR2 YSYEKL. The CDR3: CASSQLRLRDTQYF. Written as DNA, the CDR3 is TGCGCCAGCAGCCAACTGAGGCTGAGGGATACGCAGTATTTT.